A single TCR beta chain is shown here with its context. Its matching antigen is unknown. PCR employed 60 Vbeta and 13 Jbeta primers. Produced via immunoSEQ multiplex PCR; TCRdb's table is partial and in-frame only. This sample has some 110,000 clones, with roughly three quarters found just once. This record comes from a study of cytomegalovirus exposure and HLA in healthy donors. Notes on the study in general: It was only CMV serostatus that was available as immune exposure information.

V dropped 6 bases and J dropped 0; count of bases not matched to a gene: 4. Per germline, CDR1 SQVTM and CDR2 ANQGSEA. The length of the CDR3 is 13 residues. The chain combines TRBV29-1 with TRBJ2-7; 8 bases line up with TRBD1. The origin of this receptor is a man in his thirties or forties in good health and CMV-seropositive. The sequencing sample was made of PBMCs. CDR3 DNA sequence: TGCAGCGTGAGGACAGGGAGCTCCTACGAGCAGTACTTC. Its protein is CSVRTGSSYEQYF.